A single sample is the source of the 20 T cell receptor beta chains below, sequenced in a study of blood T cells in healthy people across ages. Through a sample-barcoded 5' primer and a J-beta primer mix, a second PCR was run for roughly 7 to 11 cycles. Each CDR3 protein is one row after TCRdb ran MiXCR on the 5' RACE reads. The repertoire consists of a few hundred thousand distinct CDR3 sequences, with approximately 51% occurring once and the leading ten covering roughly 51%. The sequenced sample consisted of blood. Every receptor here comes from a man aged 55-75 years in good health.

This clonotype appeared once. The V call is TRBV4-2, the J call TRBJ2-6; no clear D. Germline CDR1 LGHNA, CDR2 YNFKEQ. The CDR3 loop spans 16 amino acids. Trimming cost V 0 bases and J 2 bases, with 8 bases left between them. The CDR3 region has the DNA TGTGCCAGCAGCCAAGAGGGATCCACTGGGGCCAACGTCCTGACTTTC. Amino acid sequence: CASSQEGSTGANVLTF.

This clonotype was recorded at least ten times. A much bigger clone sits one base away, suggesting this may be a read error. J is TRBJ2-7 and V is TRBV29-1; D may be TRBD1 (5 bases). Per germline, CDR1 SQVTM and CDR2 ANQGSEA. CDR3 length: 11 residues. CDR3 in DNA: TGCAGCGGTGAACAGGCCTACGAGCAGTACTTC. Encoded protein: CSGEQAYEQYF.

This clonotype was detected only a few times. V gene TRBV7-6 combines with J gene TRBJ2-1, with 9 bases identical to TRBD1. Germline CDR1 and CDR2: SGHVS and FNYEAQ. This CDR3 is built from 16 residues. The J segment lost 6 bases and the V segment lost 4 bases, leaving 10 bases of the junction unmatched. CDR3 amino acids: CASSSHRGRGGNEQFF. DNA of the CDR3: TGTGCCAGCAGCTCTCACAGGGGGCGCGGGGGCAATGAGCAGTTCTTC.

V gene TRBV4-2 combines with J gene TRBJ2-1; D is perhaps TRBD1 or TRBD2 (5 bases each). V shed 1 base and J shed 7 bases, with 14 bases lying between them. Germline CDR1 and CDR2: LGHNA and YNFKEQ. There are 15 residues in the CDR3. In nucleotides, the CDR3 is TGTGCCAGCAGCCAAGGGGACCCCGCTTCAAATGAGCAGTTCTTC. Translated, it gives CASSQGDPASNEQFF.

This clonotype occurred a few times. The DNA for the CDR3 is TGTGCCTGGAGCCACAGGGGGGACAATGAGCAGTACTTC. Translating gives CAWSHRGDNEQYF. The rearrangement joins TRBV30 to TRBJ2-5, with TRBD1 matching over 8 bases. Losses at the gene ends were 3 bases for V and 11 bases for J; bases not matched to a gene: 11. This CDR3 is built from 13 residues. Germline values: CDR1 GTSNPN, CDR2 SVGIG (reference sequence).

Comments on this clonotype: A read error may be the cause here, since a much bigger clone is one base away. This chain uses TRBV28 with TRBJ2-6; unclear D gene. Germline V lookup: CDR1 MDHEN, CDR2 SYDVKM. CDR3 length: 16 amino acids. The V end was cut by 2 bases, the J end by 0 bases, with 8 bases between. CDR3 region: CASSLLHSSGANVLTF. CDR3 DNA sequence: TGTGCCAGCAGTTTACTCCACAGCTCTGGGGCCAACGTCCTGACTTTC.

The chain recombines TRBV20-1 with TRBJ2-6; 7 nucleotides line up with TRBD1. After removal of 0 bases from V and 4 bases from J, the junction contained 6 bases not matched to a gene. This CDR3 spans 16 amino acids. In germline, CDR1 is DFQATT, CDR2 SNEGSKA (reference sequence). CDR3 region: CSARDHRGVGANVLTF. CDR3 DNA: TGCAGTGCTAGAGATCACAGGGGCGTGGGGGCCAACGTCCTGACTTTC.

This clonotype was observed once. The CDR3 loop is CAAGRGDYEQYF. For the CDR3, the DNA is TGTGCCGCGGGGAGGGGGGATTACGAGCAGTACTTC. This chain joins TRBV7-9 and TRBJ2-7; D is possibly TRBD2 (7 bases). The germline CDR1 and CDR2 sequences are SEHNR and FQNEAQ (reference sequence). The CDR3 is 12 amino acids. V was cut by 11 bases and J by 4 bases, with 15 bases left in between.

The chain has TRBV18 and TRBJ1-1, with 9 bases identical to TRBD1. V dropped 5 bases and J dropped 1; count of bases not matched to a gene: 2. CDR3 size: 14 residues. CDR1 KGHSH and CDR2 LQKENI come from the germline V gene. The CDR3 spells CASSSQGANTEAFF. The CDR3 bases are TGTGCCAGCTCATCACAGGGGGCGAACACTGAAGCTTTCTTT.

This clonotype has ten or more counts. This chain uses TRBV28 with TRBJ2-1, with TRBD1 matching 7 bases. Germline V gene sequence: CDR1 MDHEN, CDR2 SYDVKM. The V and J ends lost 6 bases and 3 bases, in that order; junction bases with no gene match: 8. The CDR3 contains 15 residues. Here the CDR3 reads CASRPGGQRYNEQFF. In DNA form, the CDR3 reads TGTGCCAGCAGACCAGGGGGACAACGCTACAATGAGCAGTTCTTC.

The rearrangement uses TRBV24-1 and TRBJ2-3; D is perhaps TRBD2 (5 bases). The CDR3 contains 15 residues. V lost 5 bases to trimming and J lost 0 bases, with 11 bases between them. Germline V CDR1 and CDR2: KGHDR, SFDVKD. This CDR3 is CATSGSRGSTDTQYF. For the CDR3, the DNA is TGTGCCACCAGTGGGAGTCGGGGAAGCACAGATACGCAGTATTTT.

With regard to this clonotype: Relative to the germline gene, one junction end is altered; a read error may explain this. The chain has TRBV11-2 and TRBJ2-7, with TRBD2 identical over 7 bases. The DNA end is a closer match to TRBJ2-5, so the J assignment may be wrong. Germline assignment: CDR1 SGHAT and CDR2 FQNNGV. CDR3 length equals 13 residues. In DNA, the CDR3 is TGCGCCAGCAGCGAAGGACTAGTGCTGACCCAGTACTTC. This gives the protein CASSEGLVLTQYF.

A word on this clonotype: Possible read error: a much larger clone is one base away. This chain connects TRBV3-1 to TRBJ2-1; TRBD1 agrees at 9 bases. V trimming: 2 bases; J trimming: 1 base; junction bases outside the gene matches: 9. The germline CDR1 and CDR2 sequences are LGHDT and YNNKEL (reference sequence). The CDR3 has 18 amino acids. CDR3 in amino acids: CASSQTGGAGESYNEQFF. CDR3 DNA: TGTGCCAGCAGCCAAACAGGGGGCGCGGGGGAGTCCTACAATGAGCAGTTCTTC.

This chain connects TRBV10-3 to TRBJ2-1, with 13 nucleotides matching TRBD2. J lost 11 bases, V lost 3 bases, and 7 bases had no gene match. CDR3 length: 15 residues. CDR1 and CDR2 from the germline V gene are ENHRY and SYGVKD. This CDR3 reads CAISDAGTSGNKQFF. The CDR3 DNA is TGTGCCATCAGTGATGCTGGGACTAGCGGGAATAAGCAGTTCTTC.

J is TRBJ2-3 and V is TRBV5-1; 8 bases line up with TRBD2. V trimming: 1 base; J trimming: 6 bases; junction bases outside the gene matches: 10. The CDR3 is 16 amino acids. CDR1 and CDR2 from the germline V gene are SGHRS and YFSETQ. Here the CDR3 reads CASSLMASGLGDTQYF. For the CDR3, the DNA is TGCGCCAGCAGCTTGATGGCTAGCGGGTTAGGGGATACGCAGTATTTT.

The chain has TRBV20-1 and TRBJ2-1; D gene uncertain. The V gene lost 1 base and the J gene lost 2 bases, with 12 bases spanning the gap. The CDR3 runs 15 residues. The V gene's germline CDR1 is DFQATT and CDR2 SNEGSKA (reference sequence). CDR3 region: CSARGPQPTYNEQFF. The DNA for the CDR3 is TGCAGTGCTAGAGGCCCCCAGCCTACCTACAATGAGCAGTTCTTC.

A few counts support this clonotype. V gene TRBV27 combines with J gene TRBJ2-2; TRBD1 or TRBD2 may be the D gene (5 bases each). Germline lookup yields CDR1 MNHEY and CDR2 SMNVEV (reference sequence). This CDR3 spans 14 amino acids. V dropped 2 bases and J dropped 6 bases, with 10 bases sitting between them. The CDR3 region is CASSLRGDAGELFF. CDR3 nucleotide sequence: TGTGCCAGCAGTTTAAGAGGGGATGCCGGGGAGCTGTTTTTT.

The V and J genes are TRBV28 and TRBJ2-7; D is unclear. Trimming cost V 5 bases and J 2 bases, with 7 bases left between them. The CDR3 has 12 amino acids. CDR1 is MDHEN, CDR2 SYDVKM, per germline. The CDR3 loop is CASSDAAYEQYF. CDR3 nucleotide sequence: TGTGCCAGCAGTGACGCTGCCTACGAGCAGTACTTC.

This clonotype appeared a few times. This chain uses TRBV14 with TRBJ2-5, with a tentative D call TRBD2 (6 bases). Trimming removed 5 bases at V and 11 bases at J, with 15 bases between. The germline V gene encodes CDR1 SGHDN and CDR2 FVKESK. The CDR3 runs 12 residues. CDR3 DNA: TGTGCCAGCAGCACCGCTGGAGGGGAGCAGTACTTC. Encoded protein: CASSTAGGEQYF.

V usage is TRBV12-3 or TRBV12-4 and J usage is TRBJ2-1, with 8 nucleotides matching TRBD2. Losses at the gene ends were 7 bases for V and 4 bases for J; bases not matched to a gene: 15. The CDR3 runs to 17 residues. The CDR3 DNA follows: TGTGCCAGCACCACTAGAAGTCCGGGACTAGGGTACAATGAGCAGTTCTTC. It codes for CASTTRSPGLGYNEQFF.